Listed below are T cell receptor beta chains from one sample, sequenced in a study of blood T cell repertoires in COVID-19. Libraries were prepared by immunoSEQ multiplex PCR; TCRdb keeps only in-frame clonotypes and omits some of them. The sample lists roughly 200,000 clones; about 91% were seen once. Sequencing used PBMCs or T cells enriched from blood (not recorded which). All receptors derive from a woman in her thirties or forties with acute COVID-19. Each CDR3 is given with its conserved first and last residue. The D gene is left open where the match is weak. Size is omitted from some rows. Given values are once, few, many or a class for expanded clones.

CDR3 DNA: TGTGCCAGTAGTTTGGGGGGGGCCTTCCAAGAGACCCAGTACTTC; CDR3 protein: CASSLGGAFQETQYF; V gene: TRBV19; J gene: TRBJ2-5; clone size: once; D gene: NA
CDR3 DNA: TGTGCTAGTGGTTCTTCTGGGGCCAACGTCCTGACTTTC; CDR3 protein: CASGSSGANVLTF; V gene: TRBV12-5; J gene: TRBJ2-6; clone size: NA; D gene: NA
CDR3 DNA: TGTGCCAGCAGTTTGCAGGGGCGAGAACACAATGAGCAGTTCTTC; CDR3 protein: CASSLQGREHNEQFF; V gene: TRBV27; J gene: TRBJ2-1; clone size: NA; D gene: NA
CDR3 DNA: TGTGCCAGTAGTACCCAGACAGGGAGAAGCTCACCCCTCCACTTT; CDR3 protein: CASSTQTGRSSPLHF; V gene: TRBV19; J gene: TRBJ1-6; clone size: NA; D gene: TRBD1
CDR3 DNA: TGTGCCAGCAGTATGCGGGGGAACACCATATATTTT; CDR3 protein: CASSMRGNTIYF; V gene: TRBV6-2/TRBV6-3; J gene: TRBJ1-3; clone size: NA; D gene: NA
CDR3 DNA: TGTGCCAGCAGCCGGAATAGCGGGGGGGCCTGGAGTGAGCAGTTCTTC; CDR3 protein: CASSRNSGGAWSEQFF; V gene: TRBV14; J gene: TRBJ2-1; clone size: once; D gene: TRBD2
CDR3 DNA: TGTGCCAGCAGTCCTACTTGGGACAGGGGGTCCTCCTACGAGCAGTACTTC; CDR3 protein: CASSPTWDRGSSYEQYF; V gene: TRBV28; J gene: TRBJ2-7; clone size: NA; D gene: TRBD1
CDR3 DNA: TGTGCCAGCAGCTTGGCAGGGTGGGACGAGCAGTACTTC; CDR3 protein: CASSLAGWDEQYF; V gene: TRBV7-8; J gene: TRBJ2-7; clone size: NA; D gene: NA
CDR3 DNA: TGTGCCAGCACCCAGGCTACCGTGAACACTGAAGCTTTCTTT; CDR3 protein: CASTQATVNTEAFF; V gene: TRBV6-5; J gene: TRBJ1-1; clone size: NA; D gene: NA
CDR3 DNA: TGTGCCAGCACTAGTGGCGGGAATTACAATGAGCAGTTCTTC; CDR3 protein: CASTSGGNYNEQFF; V gene: TRBV27; J gene: TRBJ2-1; clone size: NA; D gene: NA
CDR3 DNA: TGTGCCACCAGCAGAGGACAGGGGAACACTGAAGCTTTCTTT; CDR3 protein: CATSRGQGNTEAFF; V gene: TRBV15; J gene: TRBJ1-1; clone size: NA; D gene: TRBD1
CDR3 DNA: TGTGCCAGTAGTTCCAGGCATGCAGAGACCCAGTACTTC; CDR3 protein: CASSSRHAETQYF; V gene: TRBV19; J gene: TRBJ2-5; clone size: NA; D gene: NA
CDR3 DNA: TGTGCCAGTAGTATAGTCCTAGCGGGAGGGCCGGCTATAAATACGCAGTATTTT; CDR3 protein: CASSIVLAGGPAINTQYF; V gene: TRBV19; J gene: TRBJ2-3; clone size: once; D gene: TRBD2
CDR3 DNA: TGCGCCAGCAGCTTGGAAGGTTCAGGGCCTTCCTACGAGCAGTACTTC; CDR3 protein: CASSLEGSGPSYEQYF; V gene: TRBV5-1; J gene: TRBJ2-7; clone size: NA; D gene: NA
CDR3 DNA: TGTGCCAGCAGTATCGGGACACCCCCCTACGAGCAGTACTTC; CDR3 protein: CASSIGTPPYEQYF; V gene: TRBV6-5; J gene: TRBJ2-7; clone size: NA; D gene: NA
CDR3 DNA: TGTGCCAGCAAGCTACAGGGGGCGACCAACAATGAGCAGTTCTTC; CDR3 protein: CASKLQGATNNEQFF; V gene: TRBV6-5; J gene: TRBJ2-1; clone size: NA; D gene: TRBD1
CDR3 DNA: TGTGCCAGCTCACCAATTTCCCAGGGGAATGAAAAACTGTTTTTT; CDR3 protein: CASSPISQGNEKLFF; V gene: TRBV18; J gene: TRBJ1-4; clone size: NA; D gene: NA
CDR3 DNA: TGTGCCATCAGTGACCACAACAGGGGATGGGCAGATACGCAGTATTTT; CDR3 protein: CAISDHNRGWADTQYF; V gene: TRBV10-3; J gene: TRBJ2-3; clone size: NA; D gene: TRBD1
CDR3 DNA: TGTGCCAGCAGTTACTCGCGGCTATCCGACAGTTATATGAACACTGAAGCTTTCTTT; CDR3 protein: CASSYSRLSDSYMNTEAFF; V gene: TRBV6-2/TRBV6-3; J gene: TRBJ1-1; clone size: NA; D gene: NA
CDR3 DNA: TGTGCCAGCAGCTTGAGAGGGGGGGCCGGAGCAGATACGCAGTATTTT; CDR3 protein: CASSLRGGAGADTQYF; V gene: TRBV5-4; J gene: TRBJ2-3; clone size: NA; D gene: NA
CDR3 DNA: TGTGCCAGCGGCCCCCATCCCCAGCATTTT; CDR3 protein: CASGPHPQHF; V gene: TRBV3-1/TRBV3-2; J gene: TRBJ1-5; clone size: NA; D gene: NA
CDR3 DNA: TGTGCCAGCAAAGAACTAGATACGCAGTATTTT; CDR3 protein: CASKELDTQYF; V gene: TRBV2; J gene: TRBJ2-3; clone size: NA; D gene: NA
CDR3 DNA: TGTGCCAGCAGTTATTTCAGGGGGACCGGGGAGCTGTTTTTT; CDR3 protein: CASSYFRGTGELFF; V gene: TRBV6-5; J gene: TRBJ2-2; clone size: NA; D gene: TRBD1
CDR3 DNA: TGTGCCAGCAGTACCGACAGGGGGGCCTACAATGAGCAGTTCTTC; CDR3 protein: CASSTDRGAYNEQFF; V gene: TRBV27; J gene: TRBJ2-1; clone size: NA; D gene: TRBD1
CDR3 DNA: TGTGCCAGCAGCCAGAGACAGGGCCTCGGAAAACTGTTTTTT; CDR3 protein: CASSQRQGLGKLFF; V gene: TRBV3-1/TRBV3-2; J gene: TRBJ1-4; clone size: NA; D gene: TRBD1
CDR3 DNA: TGTGCCAGCAGCCAGTGGTCGACTAGCGGGGGGGCCGAGTGGGCCAACGTCCTGACTTTC; CDR3 protein: CASSQWSTSGGAEWANVLTF; V gene: TRBV3-1/TRBV3-2; J gene: TRBJ2-6; clone size: NA; D gene: TRBD2
CDR3 DNA: TGTGCCTGGAGGTCAGGGGCTCTTCTAGCGGGAGATAACGAGCAGTACTTC; CDR3 protein: CAWRSGALLAGDNEQYF; V gene: TRBV30; J gene: TRBJ2-7; clone size: NA; D gene: TRBD2
CDR3 DNA: TGTGCCAGCAGCCAGTTAGGACAGGTTGGGGAGCTGTTTTTT; CDR3 protein: CASSQLGQVGELFF; V gene: TRBV3-1/TRBV3-2; J gene: TRBJ2-2; clone size: NA; D gene: TRBD1
CDR3 DNA: TGCAGCGTTGAATCGGCAGGGGGCAACACCGGGGAGCTGTTTTTT; CDR3 protein: CSVESAGGNTGELFF; V gene: TRBV29-1; J gene: TRBJ2-2; clone size: NA; D gene: TRBD1
CDR3 DNA: TGTGCCAGCAGCTTAGCCACCGGGAACACCATATATTTT; CDR3 protein: CASSLATGNTIYF; V gene: TRBV7-9; J gene: TRBJ1-3; clone size: NA; D gene: NA
CDR3 DNA: TGCGCCAGCAGCCAAGGGACTAGCGCCTACAATGAGCAGTTCTTC; CDR3 protein: CASSQGTSAYNEQFF; V gene: TRBV4-1; J gene: TRBJ2-1; clone size: few; D gene: TRBD2
CDR3 DNA: TGTGCCAGCAGCCCCCGACATCGGGGCACTGAAGCTTTCTTT; CDR3 protein: CASSPRHRGTEAFF; V gene: TRBV3-1/TRBV3-2; J gene: TRBJ1-1; clone size: NA; D gene: NA
CDR3 DNA: TGTGCCAGCAGCTTAGGTGTCTCAGTCTATGGCTACACCTTC; CDR3 protein: CASSLGVSVYGYTF; V gene: TRBV7-8; J gene: TRBJ1-2; clone size: few; D gene: NA
CDR3 DNA: TGTGCCAGCAGCTTAGACCCGGGGGTACCCAAAAACATTCAGTACTTC; CDR3 protein: CASSLDPGVPKNIQYF; V gene: TRBV13; J gene: TRBJ2-4; clone size: NA; D gene: NA
CDR3 DNA: TGTGCCAGCAGCCTCAGCCAGGGGGGTCCCCATGGCTACACCTTC; CDR3 protein: CASSLSQGGPHGYTF; V gene: TRBV9; J gene: TRBJ1-2; clone size: NA; D gene: TRBD1
CDR3 DNA: TGTGCCACCAGTCCTAGCCGACTAGCGGGAGGGCCAGAGACCCAGTACTTC; CDR3 protein: CATSPSRLAGGPETQYF; V gene: TRBV15; J gene: TRBJ2-5; clone size: NA; D gene: TRBD2
CDR3 DNA: TGTGCCAGTAGTAAGACTAGCGGGGGACCCTTGGGAGAGACCCAGTACTTC; CDR3 protein: CASSKTSGGPLGETQYF; V gene: TRBV19; J gene: TRBJ2-5; clone size: NA; D gene: TRBD2
CDR3 DNA: TGTGCCAGCAGACGGAGCTATGGCTACACCTTC; CDR3 protein: CASRRSYGYTF; V gene: TRBV12-3/TRBV12-4; J gene: TRBJ1-2; clone size: NA; D gene: NA
CDR3 DNA: TGTGCCAGCAGCTTCGGGACTAGCGGGAGCGGGGGGGAGACCCAGTACTTC; CDR3 protein: CASSFGTSGSGGETQYF; V gene: TRBV5-5; J gene: TRBJ2-5; clone size: NA; D gene: TRBD2
CDR3 DNA: TGTGCCAGCAGTGAAGCGTCGGGACTAGCGGGGGTTTGGTCCTACAATGAGCAGTTCTTC; CDR3 protein: CASSEASGLAGVWSYNEQFF; V gene: TRBV6-1; J gene: TRBJ2-1; clone size: NA; D gene: TRBD2
CDR3 DNA: TGTGCCAGCAGCCCCCGACAGGGGGGGGGCCTCTCTGGGGCCAACGTCCTGACTTTC; CDR3 protein: CASSPRQGGGLSGANVLTF; V gene: TRBV27; J gene: TRBJ2-6; clone size: NA; D gene: TRBD1
CDR3 DNA: TGTGCCAGCAGCAAAGGGGGACAGGGGGCTGTCGAGCAGTACTTC; CDR3 protein: CASSKGGQGAVEQYF; V gene: TRBV21-1; J gene: TRBJ2-7; clone size: NA; D gene: NA
CDR3 DNA: TGTGCCAGCAGCTTAGGGCCGGGACAGAGCTATGGCTACACCTTC; CDR3 protein: CASSLGPGQSYGYTF; V gene: TRBV5-4; J gene: TRBJ1-2; clone size: NA; D gene: TRBD1
CDR3 DNA: TGTGCCAGTAGTATTGGAGAACACTCCGGGGAGCTGTTTTTT; CDR3 protein: CASSIGEHSGELFF; V gene: TRBV19; J gene: TRBJ2-2; clone size: NA; D gene: NA
CDR3 DNA: TGTGCCAGCAGCTTAACCGGGACAGGGAACACTGAAGCTTTCTTT; CDR3 protein: CASSLTGTGNTEAFF; V gene: TRBV5-6; J gene: TRBJ1-1; clone size: NA; D gene: TRBD1
CDR3 DNA: TGTGCCAGCAGCTTTTGGGGCGACGAGCAGTACTTC; CDR3 protein: CASSFWGDEQYF; V gene: TRBV5-5; J gene: TRBJ2-7; clone size: NA; D gene: NA
CDR3 DNA: TGCGCCAGCAGCCAAGATGGAGGATTCAACCCGCTACAGTATTTT; CDR3 protein: CASSQDGGFNPLQYF; V gene: TRBV4-1; J gene: TRBJ2-3; clone size: NA; D gene: NA
CDR3 DNA: TGTGCCAGCAGCTTAACGGGGGAAGACACCCAGTACTTC; CDR3 protein: CASSLTGEDTQYF; V gene: TRBV7-2; J gene: TRBJ2-5; clone size: once; D gene: NA
CDR3 DNA: TGCAGCGGTTCAAAGAGTAGCGGGGGCTGGAACACCGGGGAGCTGTTTTTT; CDR3 protein: CSGSKSSGGWNTGELFF; V gene: TRBV29-1; J gene: TRBJ2-2; clone size: NA; D gene: TRBD2
CDR3 DNA: TGTGCCAGCAGCCCAGGGTTCGGTGGGAACACTGAAGCTTTCTTT; CDR3 protein: CASSPGFGGNTEAFF; V gene: TRBV7-6; J gene: TRBJ1-1; clone size: NA; D gene: NA
CDR3 DNA: TGTGCCATCAGCCAAGCCGGGTCGGGATACGGCTACACCTTC; CDR3 protein: CAISQAGSGYGYTF; V gene: TRBV10-3; J gene: TRBJ1-2; clone size: NA; D gene: NA